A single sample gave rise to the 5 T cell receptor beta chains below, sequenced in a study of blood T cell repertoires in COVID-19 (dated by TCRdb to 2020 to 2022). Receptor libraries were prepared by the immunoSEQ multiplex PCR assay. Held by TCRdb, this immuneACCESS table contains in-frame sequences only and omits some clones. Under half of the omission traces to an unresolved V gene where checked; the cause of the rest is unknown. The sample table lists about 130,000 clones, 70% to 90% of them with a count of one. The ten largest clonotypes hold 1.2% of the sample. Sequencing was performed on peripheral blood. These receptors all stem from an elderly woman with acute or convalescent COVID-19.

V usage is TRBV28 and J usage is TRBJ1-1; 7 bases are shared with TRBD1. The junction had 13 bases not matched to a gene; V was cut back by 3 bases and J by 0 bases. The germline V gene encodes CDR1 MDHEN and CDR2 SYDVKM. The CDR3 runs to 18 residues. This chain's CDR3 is CASSLSVRTGVMNTEAFF. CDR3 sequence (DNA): TGTGCCAGCAGTTTGTCAGTTAGAACAGGGGTGATGAACACTGAAGCTTTCTTT.

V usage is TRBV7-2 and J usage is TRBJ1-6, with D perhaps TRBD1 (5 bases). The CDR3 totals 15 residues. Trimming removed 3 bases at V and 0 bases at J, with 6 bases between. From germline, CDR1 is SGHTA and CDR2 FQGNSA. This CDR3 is CASSLGGSYNSPLHF. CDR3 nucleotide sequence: TGTGCCAGCAGCTTGGGGGGCTCCTATAATTCACCCCTCCACTTT. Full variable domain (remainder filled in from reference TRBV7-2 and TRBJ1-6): GAGVSQSPSNKVTEKGKDVELRCDPISGHTALYWYRQSLGQGLEFLIYFQGNSAPDKSGLPSDRFSAERTGGSVSTLTIQRTQQEDSAVYLCASSLGGSYNSPLHFGNGTRLTVT.

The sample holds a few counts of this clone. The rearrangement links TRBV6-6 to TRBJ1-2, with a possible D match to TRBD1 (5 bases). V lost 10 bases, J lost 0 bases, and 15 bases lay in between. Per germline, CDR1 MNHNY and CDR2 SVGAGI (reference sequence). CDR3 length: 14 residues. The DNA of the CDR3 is TGTGCCACCACCCGGGCAGGGCCTAACTATGGCTACACCTTC. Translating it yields CATTRAGPNYGYTF.

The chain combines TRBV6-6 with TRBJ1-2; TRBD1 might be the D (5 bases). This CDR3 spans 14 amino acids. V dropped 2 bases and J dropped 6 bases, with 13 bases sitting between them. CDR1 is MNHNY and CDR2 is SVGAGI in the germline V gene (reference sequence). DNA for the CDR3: TGTGCCAGCAGTTACACTGATCGACAGAATGGCTACACCTTC. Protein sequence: CASSYTDRQNGYTF.

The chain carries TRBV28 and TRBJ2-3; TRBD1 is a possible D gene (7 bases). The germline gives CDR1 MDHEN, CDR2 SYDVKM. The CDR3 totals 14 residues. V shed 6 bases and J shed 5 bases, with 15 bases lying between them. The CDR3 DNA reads TGTGCCAGCAGCAACAGGGGAGGTGGAGATACGCAGTATTTT. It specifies CASSNRGGGDTQYF.